This T cell receptor (beta chain) was sequenced in a study of metastatic and nonmetastatic thyroid tumors. About the research overall: The authors compared repertoires across blood and tumor or nodule tissue from malignant and benign thyroid patients. Regarding the study as a whole: It was reportedly found that TCR beta diversity was significantly higher in malignant thyroid tumors than in benign nodules, a difference seen in both blood and tumor samples.

For this clone: Its antigen is not known. At the DNA level, this CDR3 is encoded by other sequences in the same sample as well.

Losses at the gene ends were 3 bases for V and 11 bases for J; bases not matched to a gene: 7. The CDR3 is 15 amino acids. CDR1 and CDR2 from the germline V gene are MDHEN and SYDVKM. Thyroid surgery was performed in patients who had received no treatment beforehand. Study processing details: To classify distant metastasis in papillary thyroid cancer, a model was built from CDR3 differences across clinicopathological groups. TCRdb re-clonotyped the PCR reads through MiXCR. For this entry, the V and J calls and clone size follow TCRdb and not the study's own pipeline. The table has more than 8,000 clones, 24% seen once; the top ten hold roughly 16%.

The origin of this receptor is a female donor with papillary thyroid cancer or a benign thyroid nodule (not recorded which). Some clones in this sample may be carry-over from other donors' samples. Source material: tumor tissue. The rearrangement uses TRBV28 and TRBJ2-1, with 13 bases lining up with TRBD2. The CDR3 region has the DNA TGTGCCAGCAGTTTCCCTGGACTAGCGGGGGTTCAGCAGTTCTTC. It translates to CASSFPGLAGVQQFF. Drawing the rest from reference TRBV28 and TRBJ2-1, the complete variable domain is DVKVTQSSRYLVKRTGEKVFLECVQDMDHENMFWYRQDPGLGLRLIYFSYDVKMKEKGDIPEGYSVSREKKERFSLILESASTNQTSMYLCASSFPGLAGVQQFFGPGTRLTVL.